These 13 T cell receptor beta chains share one sample of origin, sequenced in a study of identical twins. From the 5' RACE reads, TCRdb called clonotypes with MiXCR, one entry per CDR3 protein. The table records 1.5 million to 2 million distinct CDR3 sequences, under 35% of them present only once. Input material: cord blood. These receptors were collected from a newborn girl in good health.

The CDR3 protein is CASSLELADHSEQFF. The CDR3 DNA reads TGTGCCAGCAGCTTAGAACTAGCGGATCACAGTGAGCAGTTCTTC. This chain connects TRBV7-7 to TRBJ2-1; TRBD2 matches at 8 bases. Trimming cost V 1 base and J 9 bases; bases outside gene matches: 8. Germline CDR1 SSHAT, CDR2 FNYEAQ (reference sequence). The CDR3 sequence is 15 residues long. The variable domain in full, with the rest retrieved from reference TRBV7-7 and TRBJ2-1, is GAGVSQSPRYKVTKRGQDVTLRCDPISSHATLYWYQQALGQGPEFLTYFNYEAQPDKSGLPSDRFSAERPEGSISTLTIQRTEQRDSAMYRCASSLELADHSEQFFGPGTRLTVL.

This clonotype was recorded a few times. The rearrangement joins TRBV7-2 to TRBJ2-1; 9 bases line up with TRBD2. The length of the CDR3 is 16 residues. Trimming cost V 6 bases and J 2 bases; bases outside gene matches: 8. Germline values: CDR1 SGHTA, CDR2 FQGNSA. The CDR3 nucleotides read TGTGCCAGCAGGATAGCGGGGGCCTTTACCTACAATGAGCAGTTCTTC. Translated: CASRIAGAFTYNEQFF. The full variable domain, with the rest looked up from reference TRBV7-2 and TRBJ2-1, is GAGVSQSPSNKVTEKGKDVELRCDPISGHTALYWYRQSLGQGLEFLIYFQGNSAPDKSGLPSDRFSAERTGGSVSTLTIQRTQQEDSAVYLCASRIAGAFTYNEQFFGPGTRLTVL.

About this clonotype: At one of its ends the junction is not consistent with the germline gene, which may arise from a read error. The chain carries TRBV11-2 and TRBJ1-1; D may be TRBD1 (6 bases). This CDR3 comprises 14 residues. The germline CDR1 and CDR2 sequences are SGHAT and FQNNGV. CDR3 DNA sequence: TGTGCCAGCAGCTTGGGACAAATGAACACTGAATCTTTCTTT. Translation: CASSLGQMNTESFF.

This sequence joins TRBV7-9 and TRBJ2-7, with D maybe TRBD1 (6 bases). With the DNA end fitting TRBJ2-5 better, the J assignment may be wrong. Germline CDR1 is SEHNR and CDR2 is FQNEAQ (reference sequence). CDR3 length: 15 residues. The CDR3 region is CASSLAVGAVETQYF. The CDR3 coding sequence is TGTGCCAGCAGCTTAGCGGTGGGGGCGGTGGAGACCCAGTACTTC.

This chain joins TRBV12-3 or TRBV12-4 and TRBJ2-7; 9 bases fit TRBD2. V shed 6 bases and J 6 bases; nucleotides not matched to a gene: 12. This CDR3 region has 15 residues. CDR3: CASRAPGTSTSEQYF. The CDR3 DNA reads TGTGCCAGCAGAGCCCCCGGGACTAGCACCTCCGAGCAGTACTTC.

The chain has TRBV3-1 and TRBJ2-1, with D maybe TRBD2 (6 bases). The CDR3 has 13 amino acids. Germline CDR1 LGHDT, CDR2 YNNKEL (reference sequence). Trimming took 2 bases from V and 9 from J, leaving 11 bases between them. CDR3 DNA: TGTGCCAGCAGCCAAATGGGGCGGGGTGAGCAGTTCTTC. Encoded protein: CASSQMGRGEQFF.

The rearrangement links TRBV27 to TRBJ1-6; 7 bases agree with TRBD1. Germline V CDR1 and CDR2: MNHEY, SMNVEV (reference sequence). This CDR3 spans 15 amino acids. The junction had 4 bases not matched to a gene; V was cut back by 0 bases and J by 8 bases. The CDR3, as DNA: TGTGCCAGCAGTTTATCGACAGGGATAGATTCACCCCTCCACTTT. Encoded protein: CASSLSTGIDSPLHF.

The chain has TRBV6-1 and TRBJ2-3; D perhaps matches TRBD1 (5 bases). Germline values: CDR1 MNHNS, CDR2 SASEGT. This CDR3 region has 15 residues. V was clipped by 2 bases and J by 2 bases, with 11 bases between them. CDR3 protein: CASSELVGHTDTQYF. The CDR3 nucleotides read TGTGCCAGCAGTGAACTGGTGGGGCACACAGATACGCAGTATTTT.

The V and J genes are TRBV28 and TRBJ2-1, with D unresolved. CDR1 and CDR2 from the germline V gene are MDHEN and SYDVKM. The CDR3 totals 14 residues. V shed 8 bases and J shed 5 bases, with 16 bases lying between them. CDR3 coding DNA: TGTGCCAGCGGTTATTTAAACCAAAACAATGAGCAGTTCTTC. It translates to CASGYLNQNNEQFF. The full variable domain, with the rest looked up from reference TRBV28 and TRBJ2-1, is DVKVTQSSRYLVKRTGEKVFLECVQDMDHENMFWYRQDPGLGLRLIYFSYDVKMKEKGDIPEGYSVSREKKERFSLILESASTNQTSMYLCASGYLNQNNEQFFGPGTRLTVL.

Concerning this clonotype: One junction end disagrees with the germline gene, perhaps due to a read error. This sequence joins TRBV3-1 and TRBJ1-6; D possibly corresponds to TRBD1 (6 bases). Germline CDR1 is LGHDT and CDR2 is YNNKEL (reference sequence). This CDR3 spans 17 amino acids. The CDR3 sequence is CASSQEDGGSYNSPPHF. The CDR3 nucleotides are TGTGCCAGCAGCCAAGAGGACGGGGGCTCCTATAATTCACCCCCCCACTTT.

This chain joins TRBV4-2 and TRBJ1-5, with D possibly being TRBD1 (5 bases). The CDR3 runs 15 residues. Trimming left V 3 bases short and J 7 bases short, with 16 bases between. Germline CDR1 is LGHNA and CDR2 is YNFKEQ. Here the CDR3 reads CASSHVGEKGQPQHF. CDR3 DNA: TGTGCCAGCAGCCATGTGGGGGAAAAGGGGCAGCCCCAGCATTTT.

This clonotype appeared a single time. Being one base from a much bigger clone, this may be a read error. The chain has TRBV14 and TRBJ2-5; 7 nucleotides match TRBD2. Looked up from germline, CDR1 is SGHDN and CDR2 is FVKESK. The CDR3 consists of 14 residues. The V and J ends lost 3 bases and 11 bases, in that order; junction bases with no gene match: 12. CDR3 coding DNA: TGTGCCAGCAGCCACAGACTAGCCCACAATGAGCAGTACTTC. Translated: CASSHRLAHNEQYF.

CDR3 residues: CASSYVVPQPQHF. CDR3 nucleotide sequence: TGTGCCAGCAGTTACGTCGTACCTCAGCCCCAGCATTTT. The chain has TRBV6-6 and TRBJ1-5, with no clear D. Germline values: CDR1 MNHNY, CDR2 SVGAGI (reference sequence). This CDR3 is built from 13 residues. V gave up 2 bases and J gave up 6 bases, with 8 bases separating them.